The rows below give T cell receptor beta chains drawn from one sample of a study of CD8 T cells in ankylosing spondylitis. TCRdb analysed the 5' RACE reads with MiXCR anew, one entry per CDR3 protein. The sample includes some 220,000 distinct CDR3 sequences, roughly 8.2% of them seen just once. Specimen: blood, either unsorted or a sorted T cell fraction (not recorded which). The receptors here all came from a female donor with ankylosing spondylitis or in good health (not recorded which). The CDR3 runs from the conserved cysteine through the conserved F or W. The D gene is left open where the match is weak.

D gene: -; V gene: TRBV11-2; J gene: TRBJ2-7; CDR3 protein: CASSLDPSVGGNEQYF
D gene: TRBD1; V gene: TRBV12-3/TRBV12-4; J gene: TRBJ1-4; CDR3 protein: CASSPTGGPEKLFF
D gene: TRBD2; V gene: TRBV7-6; J gene: TRBJ2-1; CDR3 protein: CASSLMAGEGEQFF
D gene: TRBD1; V gene: TRBV6-2/TRBV6-3; J gene: TRBJ1-6; CDR3 protein: CASTPGTGSGNSPLHF
D gene: TRBD1; V gene: TRBV5-5; J gene: TRBJ1-4; CDR3 protein: CASSRVGDRDEKLFF
D gene: TRBD2; V gene: TRBV3-1; J gene: TRBJ2-7; CDR3 protein: CASSRLAGHEQYF
D gene: -; V gene: TRBV11-2; J gene: TRBJ2-3; CDR3 protein: CASSLEGGRTGTNPDTQYF
D gene: TRBD2; V gene: TRBV5-1; J gene: TRBJ2-3; CDR3 protein: CASSRPSGLADLTDTQYF
D gene: -; V gene: TRBV6-2/TRBV6-3; J gene: TRBJ1-2; CDR3 protein: CASRRSPEGDYGYTF
D gene: TRBD2; V gene: TRBV13; J gene: TRBJ2-3; CDR3 protein: CASSLGLLEGGPDTQYF
D gene: -; V gene: TRBV5-6; J gene: TRBJ1-5; CDR3 protein: CASSTGQDSNQPQHF
D gene: -; V gene: TRBV7-6; J gene: TRBJ1-1; CDR3 protein: CASSPIQAFDEAFF
D gene: -; V gene: TRBV5-1; J gene: TRBJ1-4; CDR3 protein: CASSSYPGVDEKLFF